This T cell receptor beta chain is from a study of blood T cell repertoires in COVID-19. Study in general: Both acute and convalescent COVID-19 samples were obtained from the United States, Italy and Spain.

In the authors' methods: Amplification with reference gene primers provided the estimates of nucleated cell counts. Using immunoSEQ multiplex PCR, the repertoire was profiled, and TCRdb retains in-frame clones only, with some absent. Clone size and V and J calls were adopted from that table, with D and trimming inferred from the DNA. Of around 75,000 clones listed, more than 75% are singletons. The TCR comes from a human donor in a cohort sampled during active COVID-19. The material sequenced was peripheral blood.

The CDR3 DNA reads TGTGCCAGCAGCGTGGCCCCGTCGAGGGGGCAAGAGACCCAGTACTTC. Its translation: CASSVAPSRGQETQYF. V and J are TRBV9 and TRBJ2-5; tentative D call: TRBD1 (6 bases). This CDR3 has 16 amino acids. The germline V gene has CDR1 SGDLS and CDR2 YYNGEE. V shed 2 bases and J shed 2 bases, with 16 bases lying between them.